Listed below are T cell receptor beta chains from one sample, sequenced in a study of T-cell reconstitution after alpha-beta-depleted transplantation in children. MiXCR, run by TCRdb on the PCR reads, gives a single entry per CDR3 protein. This sample has roughly 200,000 distinct CDR3 sequences, with 13% to 15% found just once. The sample was PBMCs from the stem cell graft donor, taken from the stem cell graft. The receptors shown here come from a human donor who donated a stem cell graft to a child with acute lymphoblastic leukemia. The CDR3 runs from the conserved cysteine through the conserved F or W. D genes are given only for firm matches. Some rows mark clone size as missing; the rest say once, few, many or name a class of expanded clone.

CDR3 DNA | CDR3 protein | J gene | D gene | V gene | clone size
TGTGCCAGCAGCTTTCGGTCGAGCGGGTGGGAATATGAGCAGTTCTTC | CASSFRSSGWEYEQFF | TRBJ2-1 | . | TRBV5-5 | many
TGTGCCAGCACCACCTTCTGGCGGGAGAGCACAGATACGCAGTATTTT | CASTTFWRESTDTQYF | TRBJ2-3 | TRBD2 | TRBV12-3/TRBV12-4 | many
TGTGCCAGCAGCTCGTCTGGGGGAGAACTGTTTTTT | CASSSSGGELFF | TRBJ1-4 | . | TRBV7-9 | many
TGCGCCAGCAGCTTTGGATCAAACAGGGGGCGAATGATCGGGGAGCTGTTTTTT | CASSFGSNRGRMIGELFF | TRBJ2-2 | TRBD1 | TRBV5-1 | few
TGCGCCAGCAGCTTGGTCGGGACAGACTACAATGAGCAGTTCTTC | CASSLVGTDYNEQFF | TRBJ2-1 | TRBD1 | TRBV5-1 | many
TGTGCCAGCAGCTTAGCCCCCCGTGATGAGCAGTTCTTC | CASSLAPRDEQFF | TRBJ2-1 | . | TRBV11-2 | .
TGTGCCAGCGGCGGCTTTCTCCCTCCCCAGCAGTACTTC | CASGGFLPPQQYF | TRBJ2-7 | . | TRBV28 | many
TGTGCCAGCAGGGGACTAAACCAAGAGACCCAGTACTTC | CASRGLNQETQYF | TRBJ2-5 | TRBD2 | TRBV12-3/TRBV12-4 | many
TGTGCCTGGAGTACCCATCGACGGAGCCTCCATGGCTACACCTTC | CAWSTHRRSLHGYTF | TRBJ1-2 | . | TRBV30 | few
TGTGCCAGCAGCTTCCCTTCGACAGGGTTGAGGAATGAGCAGTTCTTC | CASSFPSTGLRNEQFF | TRBJ2-1 | TRBD1 | TRBV7-8 | many
TGCGCCAGCAGCCTGGCGATAAATCAGCCCCAGCATTTT | CASSLAINQPQHF | TRBJ1-5 | . | TRBV5-1 | .
TGCGCCAGCAAACCTGCAGTGAACACTGAAGCTTTCTTT | CASKPAVNTEAFF | TRBJ1-1 | . | TRBV5-1 | many
TGTGCCAGCACCAATATCGGGACAGGGGTCAATGAGCAGTTCTTC | CASTNIGTGVNEQFF | TRBJ2-1 | TRBD1 | TRBV28 | many
TGTGCCTGGAGTGTACTGGGTAGGGGCACAGATACGCAGTATTTT | CAWSVLGRGTDTQYF | TRBJ2-3 | . | TRBV30 | many